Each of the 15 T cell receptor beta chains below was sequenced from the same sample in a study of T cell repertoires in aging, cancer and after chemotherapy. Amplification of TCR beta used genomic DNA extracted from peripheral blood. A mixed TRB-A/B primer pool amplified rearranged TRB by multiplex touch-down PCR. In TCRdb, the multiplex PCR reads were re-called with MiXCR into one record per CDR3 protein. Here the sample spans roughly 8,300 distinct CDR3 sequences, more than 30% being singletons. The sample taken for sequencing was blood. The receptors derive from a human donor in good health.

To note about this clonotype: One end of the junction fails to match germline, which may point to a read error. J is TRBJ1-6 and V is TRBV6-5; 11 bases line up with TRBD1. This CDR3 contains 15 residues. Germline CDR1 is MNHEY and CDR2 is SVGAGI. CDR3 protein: CAISPGQGDTSPLHF. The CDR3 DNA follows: TGTGCCATCAGTCCGGGACAGGGGGATACTTCACCCCTCCACTTT.

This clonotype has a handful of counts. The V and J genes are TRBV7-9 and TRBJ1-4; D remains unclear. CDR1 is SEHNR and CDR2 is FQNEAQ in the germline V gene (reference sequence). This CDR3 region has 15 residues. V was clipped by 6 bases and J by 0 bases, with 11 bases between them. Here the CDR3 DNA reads TGTGCCAGCAGTAGATCCAGTGCAACTAATGAAAAACTGTTTTTT. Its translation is CASSRSSATNEKLFF.

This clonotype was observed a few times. CDR3 sequence: CSAQNTQGVTGEQYF. The CDR3 bases are TGCAGTGCTCAGAACACCCAGGGGGTGACAGGGGAGCAGTACTTC. The V and J genes are TRBV20-1 and TRBJ2-7; the match to TRBD1 covers 7 bases. J lost 7 bases, V lost 5 bases, and 17 bases had no gene match. Germline V CDR1 and CDR2: DFQATT, SNEGSKA (reference sequence). The CDR3 loop spans 15 amino acids.

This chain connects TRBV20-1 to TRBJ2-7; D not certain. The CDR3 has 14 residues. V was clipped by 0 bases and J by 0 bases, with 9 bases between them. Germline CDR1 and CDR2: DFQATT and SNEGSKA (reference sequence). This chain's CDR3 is CSARDQFTSYEQYF. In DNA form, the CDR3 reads TGCAGTGCTAGAGACCAGTTCACCTCCTACGAGCAGTACTTC.

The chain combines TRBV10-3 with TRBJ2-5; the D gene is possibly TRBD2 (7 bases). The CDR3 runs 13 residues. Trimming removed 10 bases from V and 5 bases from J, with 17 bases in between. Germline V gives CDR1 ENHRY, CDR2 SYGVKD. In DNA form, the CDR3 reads TGTGCCACCTGTAGGGGGGGGGCCGAGACCCAGTACTTC. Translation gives CATCRGGAETQYF.

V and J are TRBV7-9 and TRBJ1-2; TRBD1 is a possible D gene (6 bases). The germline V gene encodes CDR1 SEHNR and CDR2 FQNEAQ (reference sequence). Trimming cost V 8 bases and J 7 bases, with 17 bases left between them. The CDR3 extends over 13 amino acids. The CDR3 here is CASGGALGTGYTF. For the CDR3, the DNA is TGTGCCAGCGGGGGGGCGTTGGGCACTGGCTACACCTTC.

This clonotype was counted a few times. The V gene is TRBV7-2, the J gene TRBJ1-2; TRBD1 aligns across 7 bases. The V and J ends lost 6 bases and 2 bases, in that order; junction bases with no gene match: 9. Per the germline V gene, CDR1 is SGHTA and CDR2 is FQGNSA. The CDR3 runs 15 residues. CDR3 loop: CASSIVRGRNYGYTF. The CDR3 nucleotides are TGTGCCAGCAGTATCGTTAGGGGGCGAAACTATGGCTACACCTTC.

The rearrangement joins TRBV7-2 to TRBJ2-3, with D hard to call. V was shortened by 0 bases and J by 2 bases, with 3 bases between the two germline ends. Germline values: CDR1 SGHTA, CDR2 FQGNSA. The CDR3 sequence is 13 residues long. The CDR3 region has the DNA TGTGCCAGCAGCTTAGCGTACACAGATACGCAGTATTTT. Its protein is CASSLAYTDTQYF.

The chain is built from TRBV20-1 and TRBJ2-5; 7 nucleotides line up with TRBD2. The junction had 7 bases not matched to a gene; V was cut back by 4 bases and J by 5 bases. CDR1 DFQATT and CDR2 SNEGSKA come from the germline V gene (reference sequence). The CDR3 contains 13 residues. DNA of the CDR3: TGCAGTGCTACTTCCTCCGGGGGGGAGACCCAGTACTTC. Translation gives CSATSSGGETQYF.

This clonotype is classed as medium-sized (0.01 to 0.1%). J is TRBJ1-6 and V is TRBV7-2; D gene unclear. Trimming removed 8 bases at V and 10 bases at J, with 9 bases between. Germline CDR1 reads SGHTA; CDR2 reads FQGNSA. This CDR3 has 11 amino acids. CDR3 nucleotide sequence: TGTGCCAGCGGATCGACATCACCCCTCCACTTT. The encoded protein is CASGSTSPLHF.

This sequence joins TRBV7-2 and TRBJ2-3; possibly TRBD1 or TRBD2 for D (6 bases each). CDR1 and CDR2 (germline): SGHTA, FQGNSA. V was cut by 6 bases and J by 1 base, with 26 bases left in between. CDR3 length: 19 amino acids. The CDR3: CASSKNYIGGHPGTDTQYF. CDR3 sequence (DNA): TGTGCCAGCAGTAAAAACTATATTGGGGGGCACCCGGGCACAGATACGCAGTATTTT.

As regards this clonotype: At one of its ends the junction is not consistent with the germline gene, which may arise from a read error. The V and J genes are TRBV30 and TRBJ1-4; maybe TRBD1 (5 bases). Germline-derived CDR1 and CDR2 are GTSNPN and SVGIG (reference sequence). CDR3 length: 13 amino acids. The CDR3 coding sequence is TGTGCCTGGACCTGGGGACCTTCTGAAGAACTGTTTTTT. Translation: CAWTWGPSEELFF.

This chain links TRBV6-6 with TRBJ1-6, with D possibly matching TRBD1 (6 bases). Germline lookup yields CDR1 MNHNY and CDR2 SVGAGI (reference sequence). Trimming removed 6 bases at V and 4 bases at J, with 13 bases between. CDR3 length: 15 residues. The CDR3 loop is CASRPTGGYNSPLHF. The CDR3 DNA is TGTGCCAGCAGACCGACAGGCGGGTATAATTCACCCCTCCACTTT.

The CDR3 DNA is TGTGCCAGCAGCCTACGGACAGGGATGAGCAATCAGCCCCAGCATTTT. It yields the protein CASSLRTGMSNQPQHF. This chain joins TRBV7-2 and TRBJ1-5; the match to TRBD1 covers 8 bases. With V trimmed by 5 bases and J by 1 base, 7 bases remained unmatched. CDR3 length: 16 residues. Germline CDR1 and CDR2: SGHTA and FQGNSA.

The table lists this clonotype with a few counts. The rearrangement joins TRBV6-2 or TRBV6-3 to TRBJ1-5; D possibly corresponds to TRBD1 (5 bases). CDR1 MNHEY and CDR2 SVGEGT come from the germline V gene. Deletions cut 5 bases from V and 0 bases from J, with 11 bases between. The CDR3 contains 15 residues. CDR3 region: CASSKGLYSNQPQHF. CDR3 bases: TGTGCCAGCAGTAAGGGACTATATAGCAATCAGCCCCAGCATTTT.